This TCR beta chain is drawn from a study of cytomegalovirus exposure and HLA in healthy donors (dated by TCRdb to about 2017). Regarding the complete study: An earlier analysis of several hundred of the donors reported about 290 Gb of sequence data and about 100 million unique TCR beta sequences from 150 million to 200 million T cells. An earlier analysis of approximately 500 of the donors applied high-throughput TCR beta sequencing to assess whether each TCR beta V gene segment acted as functional or pseudogenic. Of the 300 to 500 genotyped donors, less than 85% were placed in the genetic ancestry cluster associated with self-reported Caucasian donors. All discovery cohort repertoires had been generated using a single sequencing platform. HLA typing covered class I and class II loci at four-digit resolution. The study aimed to test whether cataloging public T cell receptors could reveal signatures of past pathogen exposure. Because of strong linkage in the cohort, 4 to 6 DR-DQ haplotypes were treated as single units for association and clustering. In a later analysis, previously published TCR beta repertoires from 500 to 750 donors were re-analyzed and high-resolution HLA genotyping was added so that TCR occurrence patterns could be studied. The number of donors typed differed by locus, with roughly 629-640 for A, B, C, DRB1 and DQB1, more than 500 for DQA1, over 600 for DPA1, and over 400 for DPB1. Rather than using new phenotypic data, the later analysis identified candidate immune exposures from TCR beta sequences and from how often those sequences occurred across donors. Along with the roughly 670-subject first cohort, a separate validation cohort of over a hundred different subjects was used. Across approximately 400 genotyped donors of the cohort, an average of 235,054 unique TCR beta nucleotide sequences per donor were sequenced, and 15% to 20% of those sequences were non-productive. About 300 gigabases of sequencing data and approximately 85 million unique TCR sequences were included in an early release covering roughly 600 HLA-typed donors. The study combined high-throughput TCR immunosequencing, statistical association of individual TCRs with disease status, and machine learning to predict cytomegalovirus infection status. Alongside the repertoire data, information on donor age, sex, ethnicity and CMV serostatus was compiled. In a later genetic analysis, genome-wide SNP genotypes for about three fifths of the roughly 670 donors were used, and that subset was treated as a discovery cohort. The T cell repertoires of 670 or so subjects were profiled by immunosequencing and related to cytomegalovirus serostatus. General findings and caveats noted by the study authors: A group of highly shared sequence variants was considered likely to be a technical artifact of the sequencing pipeline. Cytomegalovirus status was reported to be diagnosed by the classifier with high specificity and sensitivity in both the original and validation cohorts. The study listed over 150 TCR beta chains as associated with cytomegalovirus. Broadly in line with IMGT annotations, most TCR beta V segments showed up in productive rearrangements about 90% or about 30% of the time in an earlier analysis of 587 of the donors. For the cohort, immune exposure information was limited to CMV serostatus. Assigning TCR associations to individual alleles was difficult when HLA alleles, especially DR and DQ, strongly co-occurred. The presence/absence analyses assumed that sequencing depth was roughly uniform across donors, and that assumption may not be true. Correlated functional status among segregating V segments might be attributable to linkage disequilibrium, but an unknown experimental factor could not be ruled out. In a later analysis, HLA-associated TCR beta chains showed more clonal expansion and lower generation probabilities than non-associated chains that were equally common. A further reported finding was that TCR beta sequences accurately predicted the HLA-A and HLA-B alleles for most subjects in the first cohort. According to a later analysis, TCR association rates differed among HLA loci, with DRB1 alleles showing the most associated TCRs and HLA-C alleles showing the fewest. In a later genetic analysis, fewer N-insertions in productive TCRs were reported among donors in an Asian-associated ancestry cluster than the roughly 640-donor mean. In vitro tests confirmed that a few of the cytomegalovirus-associated TCR beta chains recognize cytomegalovirus antigens. This cohort had only TCR beta chains sequenced, and the lack of alpha or paired-chain data limited which features could be detected. In a later analysis, several top co-occurrence clusters were reported to appear linked to parvovirus B19, influenza, CMV and Epstein-Barr virus. Across donors, most TCR sequences were observed very rarely, whereas some public TCRs were present in many individuals. Because counts were too low, under 20 rarely observed V segments, including chromosome 9 orphons, were left out of the earlier analysis of 587 of the donors. Most CMV-associated TCR beta chains appeared to be HLA-restricted in a later analysis, and the HLA associations seemed to be driven largely by CMV exposure. HLA typing was unavailable for some donors at each locus, so association tests used only the typed subset. A later analysis associated about 18,000 TCR beta sequences with specific HLA alleles at a false discovery rate of 0.05. In a later genetic analysis, a missense DCLRE1C variant was associated with V-gene and J-gene trimming of TCR beta chains, and the association was replicated in an independent cohort. The authors suggested that the approach could potentially be generalized to other disease states and immunological phenotypes.

This clone was recorded once. There is no known antigen for this receptor. Qualities for individual bases were not recorded, and no much larger clone is one base off. The method behind the library was the immunoSEQ multiplex PCR assay. The multiplex PCR relied on a mix of 60 forward primers for TCR Vbeta segments and 13 reverse primers for TCR Jbeta segments. The CDR3 region of rearranged TCR beta genes was amplified from genomic DNA with a multiplex PCR assay. On the Illumina HiSeq System, the amplified TCR beta libraries were sequenced as 87-base-pair reads. In the original analysis: A later analysis tallied around 87 million unique TCR beta chains across the 660 or so repertoires, and approximately 9.9 million of those chains were shared by two or more donors. Raw reads were error-corrected and collapsed into unique sequences by a nearest-neighbor algorithm in which closely related sequences were merged to remove PCR and sequencing errors. V, D and J gene segments were assigned by aligning CDR3 sequences to IMGT reference sequences. Each retained sequence needed at least a six-nucleotide match to both a V gene segment and a J gene segment. A rearrangement counted as productive if the CDR3 had no stop codons and remained in frame with V and J, and every other rearrangement counted as non-productive. Following IMGT convention, CDR3 was defined as the stretch from the second conserved V-encoded cysteine to the conserved J-encoded phenylalanine. Sequences without an unambiguous match to a single V gene segment were excluded from the earlier analysis of 500 to 700 of the donors. In an earlier analysis of around 590 of the donors, a V segment was called functional when productive rearrangements were above 56.7%, and segregating when the standard deviation between donors exceeded 5%. A statistical classification framework was developed to diagnose cytomegalovirus status using the catalog of TCR beta chain sequences. In a later analysis, TCR nucleotide sequences were compared against IMGT/GENE-DB human TR gene sequences so that V and J genes could be assigned. A later analysis assigned CDR3 sequences and most-parsimonious VDJ recombination scenarios with the TCRdist pipeline. In a later analysis, every TCR beta chain was defined by the combination of its CDR3 amino acid sequence and its V-gene family, and reads without a unique V-gene family were dropped. As a way to deal with suspected cross-contamination and a sequencing artifact, a later analysis dropped under 600 nucleotide sequences that were highly shared and had low generation probability. A later analysis calculated a clonal expansion index for each public chain from normalized within-repertoire ranks of inferred template counts. In a later analysis, generation probabilities were computed with a VDJ recombination model fitted to out-of-frame rearrangements, and the resulting probabilities were checked against IGoR. Hypergeometric tests were used in a later analysis to score TCR-TCR, TCR-HLA and TCR-CMV co-occurrence, with a repertoire-size bias correction applied to the TCR pairs. False discovery rates were estimated in a later analysis by permuting HLA or CMV assignments 20 times. In a later analysis, co-occurring TCRs were grouped with DBSCAN, and TCRdist sequence similarity was added when clustering was performed within HLA-allele-positive subsets. For co-occurrence clustering, repertoires with fewer than 30,000 or more than 120,000 public chains were excluded, along with 4 to 6 repertoires with anomalous nucleotide sharing. TCRdb provides this immuneACCESS table in a form limited to in-frame rearrangements. Some clones are lacking; in checked studies, under half of them reflect an unresolved V gene, and why the rest are absent is not known. Clonal size and the V and J genes are those of that table, whereas D and trimming came from the DNA. Here the sample has roughly 100,000 clones; about 75% occur a single time. Over 6% of the sample goes to the ten largest clones.

The cohort comprised 550 to 700 healthy bone marrow donors. Cohort members were all nominally healthy when sampled, although unrecorded immune exposures were likely present. The donor was CMV seropositive and belonged to the group of more than 250 seropositive cohort members. Every donor gave a peripheral blood sample, and the peripheral blood mononuclear cells from that sample were used for TCR beta sequencing. The Qiagen DNeasy Blood Extraction Kit was used to extract genomic DNA from the blood cell samples. The sequence was collected from a man in his forties in good health and CMV-seropositive. Sequencing was performed on PBMCs.

The CDR3 reads as follows: CASSSTDPTDTQYF. The nucleotide sequence reads as follows: TGTGCCAGCAGTTCGACAGACCCCACAGATACGCAGTATTTT. The rearranged chain carries TRBV27 and TRBJ2-3, with a tentative D gene TRBD1 over 5 matching bases. The CDR3 goes from the cysteine to the phenylalanine over 14 residues. The read is trimmed to its CDR3 DNA, 42 bases read in frame from base 1. V drops 4 bases and J drops 2 bases, leaving 10 bases in between. CDR1 and CDR2 are drawn from the germline V gene (reference sequence): MNHEY, SMNVEV.